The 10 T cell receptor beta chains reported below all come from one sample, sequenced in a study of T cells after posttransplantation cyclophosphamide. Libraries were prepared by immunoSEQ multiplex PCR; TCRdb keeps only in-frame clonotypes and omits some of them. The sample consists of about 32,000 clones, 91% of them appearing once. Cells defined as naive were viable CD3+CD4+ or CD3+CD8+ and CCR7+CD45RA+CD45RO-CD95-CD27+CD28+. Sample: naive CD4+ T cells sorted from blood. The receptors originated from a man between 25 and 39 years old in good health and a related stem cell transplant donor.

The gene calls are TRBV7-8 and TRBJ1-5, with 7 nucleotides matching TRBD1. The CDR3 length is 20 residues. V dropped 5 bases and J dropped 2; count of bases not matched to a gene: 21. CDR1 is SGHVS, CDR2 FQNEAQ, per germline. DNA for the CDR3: TGTGCCAGCAGCCAAATCATGACAGGGCCGTCCCATATTGGCAATCAGCCCCAGCATTTT. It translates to CASSQIMTGPSHIGNQPQHF.

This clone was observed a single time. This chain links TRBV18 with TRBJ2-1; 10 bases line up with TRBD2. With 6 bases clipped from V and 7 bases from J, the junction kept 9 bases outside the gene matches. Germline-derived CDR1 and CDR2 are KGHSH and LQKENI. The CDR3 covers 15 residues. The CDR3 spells CASSPSGGASNEQFF. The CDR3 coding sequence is TGTGCCAGCTCCCCAAGCGGGGGGGCGTCAAATGAGCAGTTCTTC.

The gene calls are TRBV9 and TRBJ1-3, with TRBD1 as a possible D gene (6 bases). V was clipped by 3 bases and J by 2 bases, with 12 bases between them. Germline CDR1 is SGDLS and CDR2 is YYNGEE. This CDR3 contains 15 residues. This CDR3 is CASSGLQGPGNTIYF. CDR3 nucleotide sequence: TGTGCCAGCAGCGGATTACAGGGCCCTGGAAACACCATATATTTT. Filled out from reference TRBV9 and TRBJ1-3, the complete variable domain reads DSGVTQTPKHLITATGQRVTLRCSPRSGDLSVYWYQQSLDQGLQFLIQYYNGEERAKGNILERFSAQQFPDLHSELNLSSLELGDSALYFCASSGLQGPGNTIYFGEGSWLTVV.

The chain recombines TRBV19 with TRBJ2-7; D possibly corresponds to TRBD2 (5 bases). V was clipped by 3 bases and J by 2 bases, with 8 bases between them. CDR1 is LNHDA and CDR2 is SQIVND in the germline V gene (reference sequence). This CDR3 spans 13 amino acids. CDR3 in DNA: TGTGCCAGTAGTATTGGAGGAGCCTACGAGCAGTACTTC. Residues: CASSIGGAYEQYF.

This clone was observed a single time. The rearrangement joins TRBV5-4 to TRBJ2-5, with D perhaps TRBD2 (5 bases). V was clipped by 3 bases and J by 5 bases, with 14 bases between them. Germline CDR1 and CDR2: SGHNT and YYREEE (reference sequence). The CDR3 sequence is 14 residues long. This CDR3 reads CASSWERDGETQYF. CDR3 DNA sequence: TGTGCCAGCAGCTGGGAGAGGGATGGGGAGACCCAGTACTTC. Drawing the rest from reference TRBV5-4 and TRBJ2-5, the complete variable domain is ETGVTQSPTHLIKTRGQQVTLRCSSQSGHNTVSWYQQALGQGPQFIFQYYREEENGRGNFPPRFSGLQFPNYSSELNVNALELDDSALYLCASSWERDGETQYFGPGTRLLVL.

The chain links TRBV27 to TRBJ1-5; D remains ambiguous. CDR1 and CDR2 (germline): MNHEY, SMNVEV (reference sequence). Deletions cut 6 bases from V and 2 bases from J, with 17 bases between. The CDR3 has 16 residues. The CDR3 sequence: CASSPHDGSGNQPQHF. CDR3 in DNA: TGTGCCAGCAGCCCCCACGATGGCAGCGGCAATCAGCCCCAGCATTTT.

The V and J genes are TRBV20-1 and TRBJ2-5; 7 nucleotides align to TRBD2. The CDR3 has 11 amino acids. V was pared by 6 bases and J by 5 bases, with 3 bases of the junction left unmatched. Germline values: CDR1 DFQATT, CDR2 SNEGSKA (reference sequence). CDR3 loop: CSAGLDETQYF. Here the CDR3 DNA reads TGCAGTGCCGGACTAGATGAGACCCAGTACTTC.

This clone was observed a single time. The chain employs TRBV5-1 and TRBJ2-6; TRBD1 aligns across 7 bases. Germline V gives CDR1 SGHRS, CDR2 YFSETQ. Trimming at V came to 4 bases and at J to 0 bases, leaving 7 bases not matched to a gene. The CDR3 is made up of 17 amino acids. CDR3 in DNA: TGCGCCAGCAGCAAGACAGGGATTACCTCTGGGGCCAACGTCCTGACTTTC. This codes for CASSKTGITSGANVLTF.

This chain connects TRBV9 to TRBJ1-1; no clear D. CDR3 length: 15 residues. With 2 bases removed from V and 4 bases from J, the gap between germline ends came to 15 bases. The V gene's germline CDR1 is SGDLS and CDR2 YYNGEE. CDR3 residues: CASSVRAGWGTEAFF. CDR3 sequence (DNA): TGTGCCAGCAGCGTGAGGGCGGGGTGGGGCACTGAAGCTTTCTTT.

The CDR3 loop is CASSYGGGRNEQFF. CDR3 nucleotides: TGTGCCAGCAGTTACGGGGGGGGGCGCAATGAGCAGTTCTTC. The genes are TRBV6-5 and TRBJ2-1; TRBD2 is a possible D gene (7 bases). V lost 2 bases and J 6 bases, leaving 11 bases between the germline ends. The CDR3 totals 14 residues. Germline CDR1 is MNHEY and CDR2 is SVGAGI.